This TCR beta chain was sequenced in a study of Ad26.COV2.S vaccination and SARS-CoV-2 variants. Study information: Donor got 5x10^10 or 1x10^11 viral particles of Ad26.COV2.S.

As regards this clone: Its specificity is unknown.

The length of the CDR3 is 13 residues. From germline, CDR1 is SGHNT and CDR2 YYREEE (reference sequence). V was cut by 4 bases and J by 3 bases, with 10 bases left in between. Findings and limits, study-wide: It was vaccine recipients, not placebo recipients, who had the higher spike-specific TCR breadth.

Noted treatment: about 20 received Ad26.COV2.S at low or high dose, single or two shots; roughly five received placebo; per-sample allocation not given. Samples were taken on day 63 after the first vaccine or placebo injection. The administered vaccine (an Ad26 vector) expressed Wuhan-strain SARS-CoV-2 spike. Generated by immunoSEQ multiplex PCR, the TCRdb table keeps only in-frame clones and is missing some. The sample includes around 300,000 clones, 88% of them seen just once. The chain employs TRBV5-4 and TRBJ1-2; D is unclear. Sample: peripheral blood, taken in a trial of Ad26.COV2.S vaccine versus placebo. The TCR comes from a person between 18 and 60 years old who received the Ad26.COV2.S COVID-19 vaccine or a placebo. The CDR3 DNA reads as TGTGCCAGCAGCCCTGAACTGGACTATGGCTACACCTTC. It translates to CASSPELDYGYTF.